This entry lists 10 T cell receptor beta chains sequenced from one sample in a study of chemoradiotherapy in HPV16-positive cancers. Data came from immunoSEQ multiplex PCR; TCRdb stores just in-frame clones and leaves some out. The sample consists of roughly 8,400 clones, roughly 70% of them appearing once. The sequencing used tumor tissue, collected from a patient who underwent chemoradiotherapy. These TCRs come from a human donor with HPV-associated anogenital cancer.

This clone counts as medium-sized (0.01 to 0.1%). This chain joins TRBV2 and TRBJ2-7; 9 nucleotides align to TRBD2. Germline loops: CDR1 SNHLY, CDR2 FYNNEI. This CDR3 spans 14 amino acids. The V segment lost 6 bases and the J segment 4 bases; nucleotides outside the gene matches: 7. The CDR3 coding sequence is TGTGCCAGCAGGCAAGCGGGGGGAATGTACGAGCAGTACTTC. Its translation is CASRQAGGMYEQYF.

This clone was counted between two and nine times. The chain employs TRBV5-6 and TRBJ1-5; 7 bases map to TRBD1. This CDR3 is built from 17 residues. From germline, CDR1 is SGHDT and CDR2 YYEEEE. V dropped 0 bases and J dropped 6; count of bases not matched to a gene: 12. Written as DNA, the CDR3 is TGTGCCAGCAGCTTGGGACCACTACACAGGGGAGGTCAGCCCCAGCATTTT. As protein: CASSLGPLHRGGQPQHF. Variable domain in full (rest from reference TRBV5-6 and TRBJ1-5): DAGVTQSPTHLIKTRGQQVTLRCSPKSGHDTVSWYQQALGQGPQFIFQYYEEEERQRGNFPDRFSGHQFPNYSSELNVNALLLGDSALYLCASSLGPLHRGGQPQHFGDGTRLSIL.

V and J are TRBV10-3 and TRBJ1-2, with D maybe TRBD1 (5 bases). The CDR3 runs 13 residues. Trimming took off 3 bases at V and 5 bases at J, with 10 bases between the two ends. Germline CDR1 is ENHRY and CDR2 is SYGVKD. In nucleotides, the CDR3 is TGTGCCATCAGTGAAGGAGCAGGGTATGGCTACACCTTC. Translation gives CAISEGAGYGYTF.

The chain recombines TRBV15 with TRBJ2-1; D is ambiguous. Germline V gene lookup returns CDR1 LNHNV and CDR2 YYDKDF (reference sequence). This CDR3 region has 15 residues. The V end lost 0 bases, the J end lost 0 bases, and 6 bases lay between the germline ends. The CDR3 coding sequence is TGTGCCACCAGCAGAGACCGCGACTCCTACAATGAGCAGTTCTTC. This encodes CATSRDRDSYNEQFF.

This chain connects TRBV6-5 to TRBJ1-5; D is unresolved. V was trimmed by 5 bases and J by 7 bases, leaving 6 bases between them. The CDR3 runs to 11 residues. Germline V gives CDR1 MNHEY, CDR2 SVGAGI. CDR3 sequence: CASSDGQPQHF. CDR3 coding DNA: TGTGCCAGCAGTGATGGCCAGCCCCAGCATTTT.

This clone has a single count. The chain is built from TRBV15 and TRBJ2-3; D is perhaps TRBD1 or TRBD2 (6 bases each). The CDR3 is made up of 16 amino acids. The V and J ends lost 5 bases and 0 bases respectively, with 15 bases between them. Germline V gene sequence: CDR1 LNHNV, CDR2 YYDKDF (reference sequence). CDR3 bases: TGTGCCACCAGCCGGATGGGGGGCCCTAGCACAGATACGCAGTATTTT. It is translated as CATSRMGGPSTDTQYF.

The chain employs TRBV6-5 and TRBJ2-6; a possible D gene is TRBD2 (5 bases). CDR1 and CDR2 (germline): MNHEY, SVGAGI. The CDR3 sequence is 16 residues long. V was clipped by 0 bases and J by 3 bases, with 9 bases between them. The chain's CDR3 is CASSYSTGDGANVLTF. As DNA, the CDR3 is TGTGCCAGCAGTTACTCAACCGGGGATGGGGCCAACGTCCTGACTTTC.

The chain is built from TRBV5-1 and TRBJ2-7; D not resolved. CDR3 size: 15 residues. Germline CDR1 and CDR2: SGHRS and YFSETQ. The V end was cut by 0 bases, the J end by 2 bases, with 12 bases between. Here the CDR3 DNA reads TGCGCCAGCAGCTTGGCTCCGGACGTGACCTACGAGCAGTACTTC. Its translation: CASSLAPDVTYEQYF.

This clone was seen a single time. CDR3 region: CASTRGGVLGTEAFF. CDR3 sequence (DNA): TGCGCCAGCACCCGCGGGGGAGTATTGGGCACTGAAGCTTTCTTT. The gene calls are TRBV5-1 and TRBJ1-1; tentatively, D is TRBD1 (5 bases). The CDR3 contains 15 residues. Germline CDR1 reads SGHRS; CDR2 reads YFSETQ. Trimming took 6 bases from V and 4 from J, leaving 19 bases between them.

The V call is TRBV5-1, the J call TRBJ2-3; tentative D call: TRBD1 (6 bases). Per the germline V gene, CDR1 is SGHRS and CDR2 is YFSETQ. CDR3 size: 15 residues. The ends were cut back, 4 bases at V and 5 bases at J, with 17 bases in the middle. The CDR3 DNA reads TGCGCCAGCAGCCAGGACAGCCCGCGGGTAGATACGCAGTATTTT. Protein product: CASSQDSPRVDTQYF. The whole variable domain, filled in from reference TRBV5-1 and TRBJ2-3, reads KAGVTQTPRYLIKTRGQQVTLSCSPISGHRSVSWYQQTPGQGLQFLFEYFSETQRNKGNFPGRFSGRQFSNSRSEMNVSTLELGDSALYLCASSQDSPRVDTQYFGPGTRLTVL.